Listed here are 20 T cell receptor beta chains from one sample, sequenced in a study of blood T cells in healthy people across ages. With a J-beta primer mix and a sample-barcoded 5' primer, a second PCR ran about 6 to 11 cycles. TCRdb used MiXCR to reprocess the 5' RACE reads, holding one entry per CDR3 protein. The sample holds 1.8 million or so distinct CDR3 sequences; 35% to 50% are singletons and the top ten take roughly 24%. Input material: blood. The receptors originated from a human donor in good health.

The chain links TRBV7-6 to TRBJ2-1; no definite D call. Germline CDR1 SGHVS, CDR2 FNYEAQ. Trimming took 5 bases from V and 3 from J, leaving 11 bases between them. This CDR3 has 14 residues. This CDR3 reads CASSNGPFYNEQFF. DNA for the CDR3: TGTGCCAGCAGCAACGGACCATTCTACAATGAGCAGTTCTTC.

The sample holds a few counts of this clonotype. The rearrangement links TRBV20-1 to TRBJ2-5; D unresolved. V was shortened by 5 bases and J by 1 base, with 14 bases between the two germline ends. This CDR3 is 14 amino acids long. CDR1 is DFQATT, CDR2 SNEGSKA, per germline (reference sequence). The CDR3 DNA sequence: TGCAGTGCTCCAGAGATCCGATCCCAAGAGACCCAGTACTTC. This encodes CSAPEIRSQETQYF.

This clonotype has at least ten counts. J is TRBJ2-1 and V is TRBV12-3 or TRBV12-4, with TRBD2 identical over 9 bases. V gave up 3 bases and J gave up 6 bases; unmatched junction bases: 3. CDR3 size: 14 residues. This CDR3 is CASSFSGGTNEQFF. The DNA for the CDR3 is TGTGCCAGCAGTTTCAGCGGGGGGACCAATGAGCAGTTCTTC.

V gene TRBV7-2 combines with J gene TRBJ2-4, with D perhaps given as TRBD1 or TRBD2 (7 bases each). The end of the DNA is better explained by TRBJ2-7, so the J call may be wrong. CDR1 and CDR2 (germline): SGHTA, FQGNSA. The CDR3 contains 16 residues. The CDR3 here is CASSPGGAGRDSEQYF. DNA for the CDR3: TGTGCCAGCAGCCCAGGGGGGGCGGGACGAGACTCCGAGCAGTACTTC.

This chain joins TRBV4-3 and TRBJ2-4; 10 nucleotides line up with TRBD1. The V segment lost 3 bases and the J segment 6 bases; nucleotides outside the gene matches: 5. There are 15 residues in the CDR3. In germline, CDR1 is LGHNA, CDR2 YSLEER. CDR3 sequence (DNA): TGCGCCAGCAGCCATGCCAGGACAGGGGGAAACATTCAGTACTTC. Amino acid sequence: CASSHARTGGNIQYF.

This chain connects TRBV10-3 to TRBJ2-5; 11 bases agree with TRBD2. Germline V gives CDR1 ENHRY, CDR2 SYGVKD. CDR3 length equals 19 residues. J was trimmed by 5 bases and V by 0 bases; bases with no gene match: 14. The CDR3 DNA sequence: TGTGCCATCAGTGAGTCGGCGGCTAGCGGGGGGACTTTAAGGGAGACCCAGTACTTC. It specifies CAISESAASGGTLRETQYF.

The chain couples TRBV24-1 to TRBJ2-7; perhaps TRBD2 as D (6 bases). Germline loops: CDR1 KGHDR, CDR2 SFDVKD. The CDR3 length is 17 residues. The V gene lost 5 bases and the J gene lost 9 bases, with 28 bases spanning the gap. CDR3 bases: TGTGCCACCAGTGGAGCGGGTTTGGTCGTCAACACAGATACGCAGTACTTC. The encoded protein is CATSGAGLVVNTDTQYF.

This clonotype came up many times. The gene calls are TRBV6-2 or TRBV6-3 and TRBJ2-2; D is ambiguous. Trimming removed 2 bases at V and 3 bases at J, with 7 bases between. This CDR3 contains 14 residues. The germline V gene encodes CDR1 MNHEY and CDR2 SVGEGT. CDR3 amino acids: CASSYRAYTGELFF. In DNA, the CDR3 is TGTGCCAGCAGTTACCGGGCCTACACCGGGGAGCTGTTTTTT.

Worth noting for this clonotype: This likely stems from a read error, as it lies one base from a far larger clone. The chain couples TRBV20-1 to TRBJ2-3; tentative D call: TRBD2 (5 bases). Germline CDR1 DFQATT, CDR2 SNEGSKA (reference sequence). The CDR3 runs 11 residues. CDR3 protein: CSTRVGDTQYF. CDR3 DNA sequence: TGCAGTACTAGAGTAGGAGATACGCAGTATTTT.

This clonotype was observed a few times. The chain couples TRBV12-3 or TRBV12-4 to TRBJ2-6; 10 bases fit TRBD1. After removal of 5 bases from V and 4 bases from J, the junction contained 8 bases not matched to a gene. This CDR3 spans 17 amino acids. CDR3 in amino acids: CASSLRQGAYGANVLTF. Here the CDR3 DNA reads TGTGCCAGCAGTCTCAGACAGGGGGCGTACGGGGCCAACGTCCTGACTTTC.

V usage is TRBV6-6 and J usage is TRBJ1-4, with D tentatively TRBD1 (6 bases). The V gene lost 5 bases and the J gene lost 8 bases, with 15 bases spanning the gap. Germline V gives CDR1 MNHNY, CDR2 SVGAGI (reference sequence). The CDR3 is 14 amino acids. CDR3 nucleotide sequence: TGTGCCAGCAGTCTAGGGGGGGGTGAGGAAAAACTGTTTTTT. It specifies CASSLGGGEEKLFF.

This clonotype was picked up many times. The V call is TRBV20-1, the J call TRBJ1-1; D is possibly TRBD1 (5 bases). This CDR3 has 13 residues. V lost 6 bases, J lost 1 base, and 12 bases lay in between. Germline CDR1 is DFQATT and CDR2 is SNEGSKA (reference sequence). The CDR3 coding sequence is TGCAGTGCGTTTCCTAGGGGGAACACTGAAGCTTTCTTT. Amino acid sequence: CSAFPRGNTEAFF.

The chain uses TRBV15 and TRBJ2-5, with TRBD2 identical over 8 bases. J lost 4 bases, V lost 5 bases, and 12 bases had no gene match. This CDR3 contains 16 residues. The germline V gene has CDR1 LNHNV and CDR2 YYDKDF (reference sequence). The CDR3 loop reads CATSGGLAGELETQYF. The CDR3 nucleotides are TGTGCCACCAGCGGTGGACTAGCTGGGGAGTTAGAGACCCAGTACTTC. The variable domain in full, with the rest retrieved from reference TRBV15 and TRBJ2-5, is DAMVIQNPRYQVTQFGKPVTLSCSQTLNHNVMYWYQQKSSQAPKLLFHYYDKDFNNEADTPDNFQSRRPNTSFCFLDIRSPGLGDTAMYLCATSGGLAGELETQYFGPGTRLLVL.

The chain combines TRBV6-4 with TRBJ2-3, with 10 nucleotides matching TRBD2. From germline, CDR1 is MRHNA and CDR2 SNTAGT. Trimming cost V 4 bases and J 6 bases; bases outside gene matches: 10. The CDR3 spans 16 residues. The CDR3 region is CASSALASGGPDTQYF. The CDR3 DNA reads as TGTGCCAGCAGTGCCTTGGCTAGCGGGGGCCCGGATACGCAGTATTTT.

The chain recombines TRBV5-1 with TRBJ2-3; 9 nucleotides line up with TRBD1. The CDR3 is 14 residues long. V lost 4 bases to trimming and J lost 4 bases; unmatched junction nucleotides: 4. CDR1 and CDR2 from the germline V gene are SGHRS and YFSETQ. CDR3 region: CASSPGTGSDTQYF. The CDR3 nucleotides read TGCGCCAGCAGCCCAGGGACAGGGTCAGATACGCAGTATTTT.

This clonotype was found a few times. CDR3 bases: TGTGCCAGCAGGGACAGGGGGGAGAACGTCCTGACTTTC. This codes for CASRDRGENVLTF. This chain connects TRBV7-3 to TRBJ2-6, with 10 bases matching TRBD1. CDR3 length equals 13 residues. Germline V gene sequence: CDR1 SGHTA, CDR2 FQGTGA. V lost 6 bases to trimming and J lost 10 bases; unmatched junction nucleotides: 3.

The chain's CDR3 is CAWSGDRGRLDGYTF. CDR3 sequence (DNA): TGTGCCTGGAGTGGGGACAGGGGGCGGTTGGATGGCTACACCTTC. V is TRBV30 and J is TRBJ1-2, with 12 bases lining up with TRBD1. After removal of 1 base from V and 6 bases from J, the junction contained 6 bases not matched to a gene. CDR3 length equals 15 residues. Germline V CDR1 and CDR2: GTSNPN, SVGIG (reference sequence).

This clonotype occurred a few times. J is TRBJ2-5 and V is TRBV2; D is undetermined. Trimming left V 6 bases short and J 1 base short, with 6 bases between. The CDR3 length is 12 residues. Germline CDR1 SNHLY, CDR2 FYNNEI. CDR3: CASSEIQETQYF. CDR3 nucleotides: TGTGCCAGCAGCGAGATCCAAGAGACCCAGTACTTC.

The chain employs TRBV15 and TRBJ2-5, with D perhaps assigned TRBD1 or TRBD2 (6 bases each). The DNA end is a closer match to TRBJ2-7, so the J assignment may be wrong. CDR1 is LNHNV and CDR2 is YYDKDF in the germline V gene (reference sequence). CDR3 length equals 17 residues. CDR3 amino acids: CATSRDRGTGANYEQYF. CDR3 DNA: TGTGCCACCAGCAGAGATCGTGGCACGGGGGCGAACTACGAGCAGTACTTC.

This clonotype has just a few counts. This chain joins TRBV28 and TRBJ2-7; weak D call: TRBD1 (5 bases). CDR1 is MDHEN and CDR2 is SYDVKM in the germline V gene. Between the trimmed V and J ends, which lost 3 bases and 0 bases, there was a span of 15 bases. The CDR3 totals 16 residues. CDR3 sequence (DNA): TGTGCCAGCAGTTTTAGGGGTCGTCACCACTCCTACGAGCAGTACTTC. This encodes CASSFRGRHHSYEQYF.